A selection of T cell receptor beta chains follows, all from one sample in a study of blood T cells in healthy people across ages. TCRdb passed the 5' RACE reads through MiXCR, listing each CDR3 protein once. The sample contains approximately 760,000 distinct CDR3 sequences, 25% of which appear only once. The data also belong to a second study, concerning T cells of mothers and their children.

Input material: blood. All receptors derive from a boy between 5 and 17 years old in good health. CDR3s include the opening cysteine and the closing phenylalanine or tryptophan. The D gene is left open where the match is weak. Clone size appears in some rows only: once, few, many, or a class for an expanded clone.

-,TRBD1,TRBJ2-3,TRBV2,CASSEGTGATDTQYF,TGTGCCAGCAGTGAGGGGACAGGGGCCACAGATACGCAGTATTTT
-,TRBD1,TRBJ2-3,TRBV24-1,CATSDFLGTGGTDTQYF,TGTGCCACCAGTGATTTTTTGGGGACAGGGGGAACAGATACGCAGTATTTT
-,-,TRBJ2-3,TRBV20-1,CSARHWGSDADTQYF,TGCAGTGCTAGGCATTGGGGGAGCGACGCAGATACGCAGTATTTT
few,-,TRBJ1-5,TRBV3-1,CASSQDNQGLQPQHF,TGTGCCAGCAGCCAAGATAATCAAGGGCTACAGCCCCAGCATTTT
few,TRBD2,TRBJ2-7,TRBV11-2,CASSLGPLQLAGVYEQYF,TGTGCCAGCAGCTTAGGCCCCCTCCAACTAGCGGGAGTATACGAGCAGTACTTC
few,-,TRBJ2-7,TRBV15,CATSSPYEQYF,TGTGCCACCAGCAGCCCGTACGAGCAGTACTTC
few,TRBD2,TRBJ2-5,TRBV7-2,CASSASSGRERETQYF,TGTGCCAGCAGCGCATCTAGCGGGAGGGAAAGAGAGACCCAGTACTTC
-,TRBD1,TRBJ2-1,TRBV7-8,CASSSPFGTGLHEQFF,TGTGCCAGCAGCTCCCCTTTCGGGACAGGGCTCCATGAGCAGTTCTTC
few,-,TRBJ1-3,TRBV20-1,CSARDQAGPGNTIYF,TGCAGTGCTAGAGATCAGGCAGGGCCTGGAAACACCATATATTTT
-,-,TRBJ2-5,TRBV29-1,CSVEDSGQGDLIQETQYF,TGCAGCGTTGAAGATAGCGGGCAGGGGGATCTTATTCAAGAGACCCAGTACTTC
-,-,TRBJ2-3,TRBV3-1,CASSTLPTDTQYF,TGTGCCAGCAGCACACTCCCCACAGATACGCAGTATTTT
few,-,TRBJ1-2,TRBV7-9,CASSLAARNYGYTF,TGTGCCAGCAGCTTAGCGGCCAGGAACTATGGCTACACCTTC
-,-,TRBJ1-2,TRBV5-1,CASKDTYGYTF,TGCGCCAGCAAAGACACCTATGGCTACACCTTC
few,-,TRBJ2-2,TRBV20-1,CSARDFAAGLTGELFF,TGCAGTGCTAGAGATTTCGCGGCAGGGCTCACCGGGGAGCTGTTTTTT
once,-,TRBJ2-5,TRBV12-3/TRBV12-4,CASSLLAVRETQYF,TGTGCCAGCAGTTTGTTAGCGGTACGGGAGACCCAGTACTTC
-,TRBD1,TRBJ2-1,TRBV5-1,CASSGRTGGSYNEQFF,TGCGCCAGCAGCGGGAGGACAGGGGGCTCCTACAATGAGCAGTTCTTC
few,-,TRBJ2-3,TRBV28,CASSPTQTGTDTQYF,TGTGCCAGCTCTCCGACCCAAACTGGGACAGATACGCAGTATTTT
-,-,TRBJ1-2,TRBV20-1,CSARGGLGRSGYTF,TGCAGTGCTAGAGGAGGACTTGGGCGTAGTGGCTACACCTTC
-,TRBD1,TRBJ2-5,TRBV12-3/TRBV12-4,CASGGTGGAETQYF,TGTGCCAGCGGCGGGACAGGGGGCGCGGAGACCCAGTACTTC
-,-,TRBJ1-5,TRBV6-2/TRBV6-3,CASSYNEWDQPQHF,TGTGCCAGCAGTTACAACGAGTGGGATCAGCCCCAGCATTTT
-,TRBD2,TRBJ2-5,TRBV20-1,CSAVDMTSGQETQCF,TGCAGTGCTGTAGACATGACTAGCGGCCAAGAGACCCAGTGCTTC
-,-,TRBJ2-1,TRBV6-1,CASTGGNRAYNEQFF,TGTGCCAGCACCGGGGGTAACCGGGCTTACAATGAGCAGTTCTTC
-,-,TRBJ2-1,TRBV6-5,CASSYSMWGPGEEQFF,TGTGCCAGCAGTTACTCGATGTGGGGGCCCGGGGAGGAGCAGTTCTTC
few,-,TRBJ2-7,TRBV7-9,CASSLNAGNEQYF,TGTGCCAGCAGCTTAAATGCGGGGAACGAGCAGTACTTC
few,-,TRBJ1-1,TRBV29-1,CSVARPLNTEAFF,TGCAGCGTCGCCCGACCATTAAACACTGAAGCTTTCTTT
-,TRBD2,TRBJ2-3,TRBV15,CATRTSGGGTDTQYF,TGTGCCACCAGAACCTCTGGGGGGGGCACAGATACGCAGTATTTT
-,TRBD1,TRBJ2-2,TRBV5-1,CASSPGTGGNTGELFF,TGCGCCAGCAGCCCCGGGACAGGGGGCAACACCGGGGAGCTGTTTTTT
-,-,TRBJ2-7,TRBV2,CASSEDGGSYKQYF,TGTGCCAGCAGTGAAGATGGGGGATCCTACAAGCAGTACTTC
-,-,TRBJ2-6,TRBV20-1,CSARSGVKGSGANVLTF,TGCAGTGCTAGATCAGGGGTTAAGGGCTCTGGGGCCAACGTCCTGACTTTC
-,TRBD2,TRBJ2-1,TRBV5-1,CASSLLRLAGGRSYNEQFF,TGCGCCAGCAGCTTGTTGAGACTAGCGGGGGGCCGCTCCTACAATGAGCAGTTCTTC
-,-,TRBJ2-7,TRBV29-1,CSVREGERDPYEQYF,TGCAGCGTTCGAGAGGGGGAGCGGGACCCCTACGAGCAGTACTTC
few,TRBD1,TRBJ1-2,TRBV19,CASRNPGQNYGYTF,TGTGCCAGCAGAAACCCGGGACAGAACTATGGCTACACCTTC
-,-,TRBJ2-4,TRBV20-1,CSAIQGLAKNIQYF,TGCAGTGCTATTCAGGGTTTAGCCAAAAACATTCAGTACTTC
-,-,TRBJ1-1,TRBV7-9,CASSLGILWDEPNTEAFF,TGTGCCAGCAGCTTAGGAATTTTGTGGGACGAGCCGAACACTGAAGCTTTCTTT
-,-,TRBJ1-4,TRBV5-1,CASSLRDPGWSEKLFF,TGCGCCAGCAGCTTAAGGGATCCAGGGTGGAGTGAAAAACTGTTTTTT
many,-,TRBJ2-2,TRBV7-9,CASSLPTGELFF,TGTGCCAGCAGCTTACCCACCGGGGAGCTGTTTTTT
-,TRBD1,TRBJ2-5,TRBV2,CASSRDRSQETQYF,TGTGCCAGCAGCAGGGACAGAAGCCAAGAGACCCAGTACTTC
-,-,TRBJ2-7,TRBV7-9,CASSRREAGETLEQYF,TGTGCCAGCAGCCGTCGGGAGGCAGGGGAAACCCTCGAGCAGTACTTC
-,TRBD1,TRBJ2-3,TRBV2,CASSEGDRGSTDTQYF,TGTGCCAGCAGTGAAGGAGACAGGGGGAGCACAGATACGCAGTATTTT
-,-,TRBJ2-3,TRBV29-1,CSVFARYTDTQYF,TGCAGCGTTTTTGCCCGCTACACAGATACGCAGTATTTT
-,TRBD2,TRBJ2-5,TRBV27,CASSSITGLAGGGETQYF,TGTGCCAGCAGTTCAATAACGGGACTAGCGGGAGGAGGGGAGACCCAGTACTTC
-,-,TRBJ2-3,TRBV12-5,CASGLSLGADTQYF,TGTGCTAGTGGTTTGTCTCTAGGGGCAGATACGCAGTATTTT
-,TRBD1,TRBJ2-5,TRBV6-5,CASSYSGQGEETQYF,TGTGCCAGCAGTTACTCGGGACAGGGGGAAGAGACCCAGTACTTC
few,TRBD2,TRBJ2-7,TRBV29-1,CSVLAGTYEQYF,TGCAGCGTTCTAGCGGGAACCTACGAGCAGTACTTC
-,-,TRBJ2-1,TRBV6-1,CASSEPGVGGQYEQFF,TGTGCCAGCAGTGAACCAGGTGTGGGGGGTCAATATGAGCAGTTCTTC
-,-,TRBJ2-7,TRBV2,CASSGGSPLQTTYEQYF,TGTGCCAGCAGTGGGGGTTCTCCGCTTCAAACAACCTACGAGCAGTACTTC
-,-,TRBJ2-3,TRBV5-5,CASSLNGGWTDTQYF,TGTGCCAGCAGCTTGAACGGCGGTTGGACAGATACGCAGTATTTT
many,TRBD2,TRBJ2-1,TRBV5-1,CASSISGDNEQFF,TGCGCCAGCAGCATTAGCGGGGACAATGAGCAGTTCTTC
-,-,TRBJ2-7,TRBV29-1,CSVEGRVPDEQYF,TGCAGCGTTGAGGGCAGGGTCCCCGACGAGCAGTACTTC
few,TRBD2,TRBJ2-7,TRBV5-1,CASSLDPLAGSEEQYF,TGCGCCAGCAGCTTGGACCCACTAGCGGGATCGGAGGAGCAGTACTTC
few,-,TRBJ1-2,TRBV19,CASSIDEAPYGYTF,TGTGCCAGTAGTATAGATGAGGCGCCCTATGGCTACACCTTC
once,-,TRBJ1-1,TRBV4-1,CASKEMRWESTEAFF,TGCGCCAGCAAGGAGATGAGGTGGGAGAGCACTGAAGCTTTCTTT
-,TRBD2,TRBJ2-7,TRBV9,CASSVTGGRTYEQYF,TGTGCCAGCAGCGTAACGGGGGGGAGAACCTACGAGCAGTACTTC